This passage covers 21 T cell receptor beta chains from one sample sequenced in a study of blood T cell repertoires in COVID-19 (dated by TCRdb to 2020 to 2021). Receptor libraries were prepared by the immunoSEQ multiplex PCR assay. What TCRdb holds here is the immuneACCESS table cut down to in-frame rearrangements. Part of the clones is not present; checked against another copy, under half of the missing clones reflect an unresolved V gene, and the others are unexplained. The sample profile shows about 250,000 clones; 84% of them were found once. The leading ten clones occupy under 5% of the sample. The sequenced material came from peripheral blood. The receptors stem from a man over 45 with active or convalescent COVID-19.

Written as DNA, the CDR3 is TGTGCCAGCAGTGCCGCCAGCCTAGATAGCAATCAGCCCCAGCATTTT. It codes for CASSAASLDSNQPQHF. The chain employs TRBV2 and TRBJ1-5; D not certain. This CDR3 region has 16 residues. V was pared by 4 bases and J by 0 bases, with 13 bases between. CDR1 is SNHLY and CDR2 is FYNNEI in the germline V gene.

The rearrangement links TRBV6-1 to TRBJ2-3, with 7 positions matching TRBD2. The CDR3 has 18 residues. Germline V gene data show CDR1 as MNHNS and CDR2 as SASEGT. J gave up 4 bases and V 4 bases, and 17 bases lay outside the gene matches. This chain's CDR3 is CASSATIPGTTPADTQYF. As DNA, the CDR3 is TGTGCCAGCAGTGCGACAATTCCCGGGACTACACCAGCAGATACGCAGTATTTT.

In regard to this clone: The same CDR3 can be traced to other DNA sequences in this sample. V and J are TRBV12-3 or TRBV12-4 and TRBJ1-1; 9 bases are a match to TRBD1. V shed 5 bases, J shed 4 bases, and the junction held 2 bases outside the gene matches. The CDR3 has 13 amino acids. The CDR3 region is CASSTTGGTEAFF. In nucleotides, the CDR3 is TGTGCCAGCAGTACGACAGGGGGCACTGAAGCTTTCTTT.

This CDR3 reads CASRNRDTGEKLFF. The DNA for the CDR3 is TGTGCCAGTAGGAACCGGGACACGGGGGAAAAACTGTTTTTT. The V gene is TRBV19, the J gene TRBJ1-4; weak D call: TRBD1 (6 bases). Germline-derived CDR1 and CDR2 are LNHDA and SQIVND (reference sequence). V lost 6 bases and J lost 8, with 16 bases in between. The CDR3 is 14 residues long.

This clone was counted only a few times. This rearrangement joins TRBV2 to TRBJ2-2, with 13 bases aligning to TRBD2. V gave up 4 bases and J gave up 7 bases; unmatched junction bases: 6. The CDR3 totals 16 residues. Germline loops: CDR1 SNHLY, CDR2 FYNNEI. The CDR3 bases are TGTGCCAGCAGTGTTACTAGCGGGGGGGCCGGCGGGGAGCTGTTTTTT. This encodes CASSVTSGGAGGELFF.

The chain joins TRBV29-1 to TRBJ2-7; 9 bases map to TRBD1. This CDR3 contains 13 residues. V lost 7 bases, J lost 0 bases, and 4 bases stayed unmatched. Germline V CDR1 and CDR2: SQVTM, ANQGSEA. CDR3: CSAWTGDSYEQYF. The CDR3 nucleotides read TGCAGCGCCTGGACAGGGGACTCCTACGAGCAGTACTTC.

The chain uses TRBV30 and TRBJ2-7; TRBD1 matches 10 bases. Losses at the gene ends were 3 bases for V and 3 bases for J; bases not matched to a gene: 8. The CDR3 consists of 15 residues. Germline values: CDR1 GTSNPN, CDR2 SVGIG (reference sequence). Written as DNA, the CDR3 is TGTGCCTGGAGGCCGGGGACAGGGGTGGGCTACGAGCAGTACTTC. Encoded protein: CAWRPGTGVGYEQYF.

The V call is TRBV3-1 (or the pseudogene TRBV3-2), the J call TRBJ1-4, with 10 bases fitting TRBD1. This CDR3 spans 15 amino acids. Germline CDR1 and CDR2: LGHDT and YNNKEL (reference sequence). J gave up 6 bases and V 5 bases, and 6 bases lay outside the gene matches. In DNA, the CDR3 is TGTGCCAGCAGCTCCCCCGGGACAGGGGATGAAAAACTGTTTTTT. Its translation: CASSSPGTGDEKLFF.

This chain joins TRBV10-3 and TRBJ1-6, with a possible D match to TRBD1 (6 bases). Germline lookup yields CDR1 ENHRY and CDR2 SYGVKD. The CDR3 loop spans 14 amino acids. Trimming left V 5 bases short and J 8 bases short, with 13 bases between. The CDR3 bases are TGTGCCATCAGTCCGAGGGGGAGAGATTCACCCCTCCACTTT. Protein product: CAISPRGRDSPLHF.

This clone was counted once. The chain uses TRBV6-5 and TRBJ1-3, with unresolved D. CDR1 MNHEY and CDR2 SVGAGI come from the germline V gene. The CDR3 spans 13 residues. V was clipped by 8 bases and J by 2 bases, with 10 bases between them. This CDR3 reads CASLAGPGNTIYF. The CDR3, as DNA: TGTGCCAGCCTGGCTGGCCCTGGAAACACCATATATTTT.

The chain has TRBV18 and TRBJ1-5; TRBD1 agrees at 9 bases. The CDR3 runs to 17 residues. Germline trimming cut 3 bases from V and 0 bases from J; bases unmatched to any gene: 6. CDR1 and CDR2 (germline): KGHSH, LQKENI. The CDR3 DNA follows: TGTGCCAGCTCACCTAACGGACAGGGGATTAGCAATCAGCCCCAGCATTTT. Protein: CASSPNGQGISNQPQHF. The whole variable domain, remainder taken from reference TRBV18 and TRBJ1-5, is NAGVMQNPRHLVRRRGQEARLRCSPMKGHSHVYWYRQLPEEGLKFMVYLQKENIIDESGMPKERFSAEFPKEGPSILRIQQVVRGDSAAYFCASSPNGQGISNQPQHFGDGTRLSIL.

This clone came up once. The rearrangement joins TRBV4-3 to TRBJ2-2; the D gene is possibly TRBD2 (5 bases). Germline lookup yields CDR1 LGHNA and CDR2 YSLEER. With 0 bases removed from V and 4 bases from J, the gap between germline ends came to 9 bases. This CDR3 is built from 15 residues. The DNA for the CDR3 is TGCGCCAGCAGCCAAGATCGACTAATCACCGGGGAGCTGTTTTTT. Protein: CASSQDRLITGELFF.

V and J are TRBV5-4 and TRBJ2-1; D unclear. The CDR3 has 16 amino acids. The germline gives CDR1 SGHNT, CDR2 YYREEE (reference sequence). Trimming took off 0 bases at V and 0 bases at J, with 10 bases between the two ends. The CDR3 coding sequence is TGTGCCAGCAGCTTGGATGGGCTTAGCTCCTACAATGAGCAGTTCTTC. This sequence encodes CASSLDGLSSYNEQFF.

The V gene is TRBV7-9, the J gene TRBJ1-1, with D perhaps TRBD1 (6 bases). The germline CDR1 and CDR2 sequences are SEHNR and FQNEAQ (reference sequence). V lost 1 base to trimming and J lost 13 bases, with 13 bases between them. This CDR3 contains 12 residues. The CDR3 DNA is TGTGCCAGCAGCTTAGGACAGGCAACGGGTTTCTTT. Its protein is CASSLGQATGFF.

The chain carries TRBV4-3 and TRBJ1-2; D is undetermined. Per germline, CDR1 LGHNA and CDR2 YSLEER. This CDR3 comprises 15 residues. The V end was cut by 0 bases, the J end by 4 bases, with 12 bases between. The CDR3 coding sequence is TGCGCCAGCAGCCAAGATCGAGGCAGAGGCTATGGCTACACCTTC. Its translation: CASSQDRGRGYGYTF.

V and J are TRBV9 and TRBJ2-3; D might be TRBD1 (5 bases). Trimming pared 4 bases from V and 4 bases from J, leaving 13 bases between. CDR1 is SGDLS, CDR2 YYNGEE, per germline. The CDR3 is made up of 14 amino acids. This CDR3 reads CASSNRQSSDTQYF. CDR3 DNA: TGTGCCAGCAGCAACCGACAGTCATCAGATACGCAGTATTTT.

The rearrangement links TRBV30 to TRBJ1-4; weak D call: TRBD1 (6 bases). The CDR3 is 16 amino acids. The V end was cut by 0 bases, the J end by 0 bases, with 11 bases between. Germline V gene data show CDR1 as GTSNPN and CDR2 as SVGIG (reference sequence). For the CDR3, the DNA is TGTGCCTGGAGTGTAGGACAGTTCGCAACTAATGAAAAACTGTTTTTT. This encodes CAWSVGQFATNEKLFF.

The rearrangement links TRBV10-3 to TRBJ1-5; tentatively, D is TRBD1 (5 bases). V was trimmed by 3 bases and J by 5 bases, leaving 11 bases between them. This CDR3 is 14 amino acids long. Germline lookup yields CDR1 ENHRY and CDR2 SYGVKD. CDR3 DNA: TGTGCCATCAGTGAACCTCAGGGCGATCAGCCCCAGCATTTT. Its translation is CAISEPQGDQPQHF.

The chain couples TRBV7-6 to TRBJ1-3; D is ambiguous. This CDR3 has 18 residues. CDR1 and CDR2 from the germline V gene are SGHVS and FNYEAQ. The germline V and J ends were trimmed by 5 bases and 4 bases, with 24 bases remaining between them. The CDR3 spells CASSPSLGRGLEGNTIYF. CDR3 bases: TGTGCCAGCAGCCCGTCACTGGGGAGAGGGCTGGAAGGAAACACCATATATTTT.

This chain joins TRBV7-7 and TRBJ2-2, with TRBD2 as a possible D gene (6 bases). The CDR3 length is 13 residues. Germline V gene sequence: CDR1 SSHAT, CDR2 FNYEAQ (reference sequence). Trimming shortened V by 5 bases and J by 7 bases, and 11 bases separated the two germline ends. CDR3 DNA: TGTGCCAGCAGCCCCTTCGGGGGCGGGGAGCTGTTTTTT. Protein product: CASSPFGGGELFF.

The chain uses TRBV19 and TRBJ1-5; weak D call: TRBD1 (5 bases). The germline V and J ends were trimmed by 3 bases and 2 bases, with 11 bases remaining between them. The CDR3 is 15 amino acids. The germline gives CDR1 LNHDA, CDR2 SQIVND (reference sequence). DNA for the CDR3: TGTGCCAGTAGTATGCGGGGGTTCGGCAATCAGCCCCAGCATTTT. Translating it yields CASSMRGFGNQPQHF.